Below, 13 T cell receptor beta chains from the same sample are listed, as sequenced in a study of blood T cell repertoires in COVID-19. The repertoire was sequenced with immunoSEQ multiplex PCR; TCRdb's copy has only in-frame clones and lacks some. The sample shows about 190,000 clones, less than 85% of them seen only once. The sample consisted of PBMCs or T cells enriched from blood (not recorded which). These receptors all come from a woman aged 25 to 39 who had recovered from COVID-19.

This clone has only one observation. The chain uses TRBV27 and TRBJ2-7; no reliable D call. Germline V gene data show CDR1 as MNHEY and CDR2 as SMNVEV (reference sequence). The length of the CDR3 is 14 residues. With 3 bases removed from V and 2 bases from J, the gap between germline ends came to 11 bases. The CDR3 DNA is TGTGCCAGCAGTTTTGATACAGCCCCCTACGAGCAGTACTTC. Encoded protein: CASSFDTAPYEQYF.

The sample holds many counts of this clone. This chain joins TRBV5-6 and TRBJ1-1; unclear D gene. With 0 bases removed from V and 1 base from J, the gap between germline ends came to 10 bases. Germline CDR1 and CDR2: SGHDT and YYEEEE. The CDR3 sequence is 15 residues long. For the CDR3, the DNA is TGTGCCAGCAGCTTGGTGGGCAGCCCGAACACTGAAGCTTTCTTT. This sequence encodes CASSLVGSPNTEAFF.

The V call is TRBV5-1, the J call TRBJ2-1, with 13 nucleotides matching TRBD2. This CDR3 spans 16 amino acids. J gave up 6 bases and V 4 bases, and 7 bases lay outside the gene matches. Germline CDR1 reads SGHRS; CDR2 reads YFSETQ. The CDR3 is CASSPPRTSGSNEQFF. As DNA, the CDR3 is TGCGCCAGCAGCCCCCCCCGGACTAGCGGGAGCAATGAGCAGTTCTTC.

This chain joins TRBV6-5 and TRBJ1-1; D gene uncertain. V was clipped by 6 bases and J by 1 base, with 9 bases between them. Per the germline V gene, CDR1 is MNHEY and CDR2 is SVGAGI. This CDR3 is built from 13 residues. The CDR3 sequence: CASSLYWNTEAFF. CDR3 bases: TGTGCCAGCAGCCTATATTGGAACACTGAAGCTTTCTTT.

The chain employs TRBV30 and TRBJ1-1, with 12 bases aligning to TRBD1. The CDR3 contains 15 residues. Unmatched junction bases numbered 10, after V lost 0 bases and J lost 11 bases. The germline CDR1 and CDR2 sequences are GTSNPN and SVGIG (reference sequence). The CDR3 DNA reads as TGTGCCTGGAGTGTACAAGGGACAGGGGGCCTAAGGGCTTTCTTT. It codes for CAWSVQGTGGLRAFF. Complete variable domain (other parts from reference TRBV30 and TRBJ1-1): SQTIHQWPATLVQPVGSPLSLECTVEGTSNPNLYWYRQAAGRGLQLLFYSVGIGQISSEVPQNLSASRPQDRQFILSSKKLLLSDSGFYLCAWSVQGTGGLRAFFGQGTRLTVV.

The chain couples TRBV28 to TRBJ1-1, with 8 bases lining up with TRBD1. CDR3 length: 12 residues. CDR1 is MDHEN, CDR2 SYDVKM, per germline. The ends lost 7 bases at V and 4 bases at J; junction bases unmatched: 2. The CDR3 DNA reads TGTGCCAGCATGGACAGGGTCACTGAAGCTTTCTTT. This codes for CASMDRVTEAFF.

The chain carries TRBV5-1 and TRBJ2-2; 11 bases are shared with TRBD2. This CDR3 region has 16 residues. CDR1 is SGHRS and CDR2 is YFSETQ in the germline V gene. The V segment lost 4 bases and the J segment 4 bases; nucleotides outside the gene matches: 6. CDR3 nucleotide sequence: TGCGCCAGCAGCCCAACCGGGACTAGCGGCACCGGGGAGCTGTTTTTT. Encoded protein: CASSPTGTSGTGELFF. Supplemented by reference TRBV5-1 and TRBJ2-2, the full variable domain reads KAGVTQTPRYLIKTRGQQVTLSCSPISGHRSVSWYQQTPGQGLQFLFEYFSETQRNKGNFPGRFSGRQFSNSRSEMNVSTLELGDSALYLCASSPTGTSGTGELFFGEGSRLTVL.

This rearrangement joins TRBV27 to TRBJ1-5; TRBD1 might be the D (5 bases). Germline loops: CDR1 MNHEY, CDR2 SMNVEV (reference sequence). CDR3 length: 14 residues. Trimming pared 5 bases from V and 7 bases from J, leaving 15 bases between. The DNA of the CDR3 is TGTGCCAGCAGTAGGAGGGGACCAGAGCAGCCCCAGCATTTT. Translation gives CASSRRGPEQPQHF.

This chain links TRBV3-1 (or the pseudogene TRBV3-2) with TRBJ2-5, with TRBD2 matching 10 bases. The CDR3 length is 14 residues. Germline assignment: CDR1 LGHDT and CDR2 YNNKEL (reference sequence). Losses at the gene ends were 11 bases for V and 4 bases for J; bases not matched to a gene: 10. The CDR3 bases are TGTGCCGCGCGTGCTAGCGGGAGTTCAGAGACCCAGTACTTC. The encoded protein is CAARASGSSETQYF.

J is TRBJ2-7 and V is TRBV6-5, with D tentatively TRBD2 (5 bases). V dropped 5 bases and J dropped 2 bases, with 7 bases sitting between them. The CDR3 totals 12 residues. Germline loops: CDR1 MNHEY, CDR2 SVGAGI. As DNA, the CDR3 is TGTGCCAGCAGTCCGGGAACCTACGAGCAGTACTTC. It encodes CASSPGTYEQYF.

The gene calls are TRBV2 and TRBJ1-2; TRBD1 is a possible D gene (5 bases). The CDR3 has 15 amino acids. Per germline, CDR1 SNHLY and CDR2 FYNNEI. V was trimmed by 7 bases and J by 4 bases, leaving 19 bases between them. The CDR3 region has the DNA TGTGCCAGCACCCCGGGAGGAGGGGCTTTCTATGGCTACACCTTC. It codes for CASTPGGGAFYGYTF.

For the CDR3, the DNA is TGTGCCACCAGTGATAACGCGGGCGGCCTAGGGGGGAACACTGAAGCTTTCTTT. It encodes CATSDNAGGLGGNTEAFF. This chain uses TRBV24-1 with TRBJ1-1; possible D gene TRBD1, 6 bases. This CDR3 comprises 18 residues. The germline gives CDR1 KGHDR, CDR2 SFDVKD. The germline V and J ends were trimmed by 3 bases and 1 base, with 20 bases remaining between them.

The chain has TRBV25-1 and TRBJ1-2; 8 nucleotides line up with TRBD1. CDR1 and CDR2 (germline): MGHDK, SYGVNS. Losses at the gene ends were 6 bases for V and 8 bases for J; bases not matched to a gene: 8. This CDR3 comprises 13 residues. The CDR3 region has the DNA TGTGCCAGCAGCCGTGAGACAGGGGCGGGCTACACCTTC. This encodes CASSRETGAGYTF.